Each of the 22 T cell receptor beta chains below was sequenced from the same sample in a study of blood T cell repertoires in COVID-19 (dated by TCRdb to 2018 to 2021). The protocol used for the library was the immunoSEQ multiplex PCR assay. TCRdb limited this immuneACCESS table to in-frame rearrangements with V and J called. A share of clones is missing; checked studies link under half to unresolved V genes, and the rest is unexplained. The table for this sample lists some 370,000 clones; almost 90% of them were counted only once. The biggest ten clones account for 5% to 8.5% of the sample. Sequencing was done on a sample of peripheral blood. The source is a man aged 18 to 30 with active or convalescent COVID-19.

V and J are TRBV27 and TRBJ2-5, with 8 nucleotides matching TRBD1. CDR1 MNHEY and CDR2 SMNVEV come from the germline V gene (reference sequence). CDR3 length: 13 amino acids. The V gene end was trimmed by 6 bases and the J gene end by 4 bases; junction bases not matched to a gene: 4. The CDR3 DNA reads as TGTGCCAGCAGAGGGACAGGAGTAGAGACCCAGTACTTC. It is translated as CASRGTGVETQYF.

V usage is TRBV14 and J usage is TRBJ2-1, with 12 bases fitting TRBD2. J gave up 7 bases and V 7 bases, and 8 bases lay outside the gene matches. From germline, CDR1 is SGHDN and CDR2 FVKESK. The CDR3 is 15 amino acids. The DNA of the CDR3 is TGTGCCAGCACCAACAGACTAGCGGGGGTTAATGAGCAGTTCTTC. It translates to CASTNRLAGVNEQFF. Complete variable domain (other parts from reference TRBV14 and TRBJ2-1): EAGVTQFPSHSVIEKGQTVTLRCDPISGHDNLYWYRRVMGKEIKFLLHFVKESKQDESGMPNNRFLAERTGGTYSTLKVQPAELEDSGVYFCASTNRLAGVNEQFFGPGTRLTVL.

The rearrangement uses TRBV2 and TRBJ2-2, with D tentatively TRBD1 (6 bases). CDR3 length: 14 residues. Germline loops: CDR1 SNHLY, CDR2 FYNNEI. Trimming took 8 bases from V and 1 from J, leaving 11 bases between them. The CDR3 here is CASGMGQNTGELFF. Written as DNA, the CDR3 is TGTGCCAGCGGGATGGGACAGAACACCGGGGAGCTGTTTTTT.

J is TRBJ1-5 and V is TRBV19; 8 nucleotides align to TRBD1. CDR1 and CDR2 from the germline V gene are LNHDA and SQIVND (reference sequence). With V trimmed by 6 bases and J by 3 bases, 4 bases remained unmatched. The CDR3 runs to 14 residues. In nucleotides, the CDR3 is TGTGCCAGTAGGGACAGGGAACCCAATCAGCCCCAGCATTTT. It yields the protein CASRDREPNQPQHF.

The chain links TRBV27 to TRBJ2-1, with a weak D call TRBD2 (6 bases). Looked up from germline, CDR1 is MNHEY and CDR2 is SMNVEV (reference sequence). V was trimmed by 8 bases and J by 0 bases, leaving 17 bases between them. The CDR3 extends over 16 amino acids. The CDR3 DNA reads as TGTGCCAGCGGACCCCCAGCGGGCTACTCCTACAATGAGCAGTTCTTC. Translation: CASGPPAGYSYNEQFF.

The rearrangement uses TRBV5-6 and TRBJ2-7, with unresolved D. V was clipped by 2 bases and J by 3 bases, with 12 bases between them. The CDR3 totals 14 residues. CDR1 and CDR2 from the germline V gene are SGHDT and YYEEEE. The CDR3 protein is CASSFTGFDYEQYF. In DNA, the CDR3 is TGTGCCAGCAGCTTCACGGGTTTCGACTACGAGCAGTACTTC.

The chain uses TRBV4-3 and TRBJ1-5; D ambiguous. V lost 0 bases, J lost 6 bases, and 12 bases lay in between. This CDR3 spans 15 amino acids. Per germline, CDR1 LGHNA and CDR2 YSLEER. CDR3 region: CASSQESLGGQPQHF. The CDR3 DNA sequence: TGCGCCAGCAGCCAAGAGTCTCTCGGAGGTCAGCCCCAGCATTTT.

The rearrangement uses TRBV5-1 and TRBJ1-1; 8 bases are a match to TRBD1. The CDR3 runs to 14 residues. Trimming removed 3 bases from V and 0 bases from J; junction bases left unmatched: 1. CDR1 SGHRS and CDR2 YFSETQ come from the germline V gene. The CDR3 sequence is CASSWDRMNTEAFF. The CDR3 nucleotides read TGCGCCAGCAGCTGGGACAGGATGAACACTGAAGCTTTCTTT.

The DNA for the CDR3 is TGCGCCAGCAGCTTGGATAGCGGGAGCTCCTACGAGCAGTACTTC. It is translated as CASSLDSGSSYEQYF. This chain uses TRBV5-1 with TRBJ2-7; TRBD2 agrees at 9 bases. CDR3 length: 15 residues. J gave up 0 bases and V 0 bases, and 1 base lay outside the gene matches. Per the germline V gene, CDR1 is SGHRS and CDR2 is YFSETQ.

V usage is TRBV27 and J usage is TRBJ2-1; tentatively, D is TRBD1 (6 bases). The V end was cut by 4 bases, the J end by 4 bases, with 17 bases between. Germline V gene data show CDR1 as MNHEY and CDR2 as SMNVEV (reference sequence). The CDR3 is 16 residues long. The CDR3 sequence: CASSSSRDTVYNEQFF. CDR3 nucleotides: TGTGCCAGCAGTTCAAGCCGGGACACAGTTTACAATGAGCAGTTCTTC.

Note on this clone: The junction differs from germline at one of its ends, possibly a read error. The chain links TRBV14 to TRBJ2-6; 9 bases are a match to TRBD1. Per germline, CDR1 SGHDN and CDR2 FVKESK. The CDR3 spans 18 residues. The CDR3 reads CASTKTGTGSSGANVLTF. In DNA form, the CDR3 reads TGTGCCAGCACAAAAACCGGGACAGGGAGCTCTGGGGCCAACGTGCTGACTTTC.

CDR3 DNA sequence: TGTGCCAGCAGTTTACTAGGCGGAACAAGATGGACCCAGTACTTC. Its translation is CASSLLGGTRWTQYF. The chain carries TRBV27 and TRBJ2-5; D gene uncertain. Germline V lookup: CDR1 MNHEY, CDR2 SMNVEV (reference sequence). The V end was cut by 2 bases, the J end by 7 bases, with 17 bases between. CDR3 length equals 15 residues.

The chain has TRBV4-3 and TRBJ1-1; possible D gene TRBD1, 5 bases. The CDR3 runs to 14 residues. From germline, CDR1 is LGHNA and CDR2 YSLEER. V lost 0 bases and J 4 bases, leaving 9 bases between the germline ends. The CDR3 protein is CASSQEPGGTEAFF. The CDR3 nucleotides are TGCGCCAGCAGCCAAGAACCCGGGGGCACTGAAGCTTTCTTT.

The chain is built from TRBV29-1 and TRBJ2-3, with D tentatively TRBD1 (6 bases). Germline assignment: CDR1 SQVTM and CDR2 ANQGSEA. Trimming removed 7 bases at V and 0 bases at J, with 23 bases between. This CDR3 comprises 17 residues. The CDR3, as DNA: TGCAGCGGGGGGCGGGCGGAGAGAAAGAGAAGCACAGATACGCAGTATTTT. Residues: CSGGRAERKRSTDTQYF.

V is TRBV7-3 and J is TRBJ2-3; D is possibly TRBD1 (5 bases). Germline lookup yields CDR1 SGHTA and CDR2 FQGTGA. The CDR3 extends over 13 amino acids. V was shortened by 5 bases and J by 6 bases, with 12 bases between the two germline ends. The DNA for the CDR3 is TGTGCCAGCAGCCATCCTGGGGCCGATACGCAGTATTTT. It encodes CASSHPGADTQYF.

This clone has just a few counts. This chain joins TRBV6-2 or TRBV6-3 and TRBJ1-5; D is undetermined. Per the germline V gene, CDR1 is MNHEY and CDR2 is SVGEGT. This CDR3 comprises 17 residues. V was cut by 3 bases and J by 9 bases, with 24 bases left in between. The CDR3 reads CASSYGWSGTSRRPQHF. The DNA for the CDR3 is TGTGCCAGCAGTTATGGTTGGTCAGGTACCTCTCGTCGGCCCCAGCATTTT.

This chain connects TRBV5-1 to TRBJ2-1; D perhaps matches TRBD2 (5 bases). Germline CDR1 is SGHRS and CDR2 is YFSETQ. V was cut by 9 bases and J by 9 bases, with 13 bases left in between. The CDR3 spans 11 residues. The CDR3 loop is CATQAEGEQFF. Here the CDR3 DNA reads TGCGCCACCCAGGCAGAGGGTGAGCAGTTCTTC.

This chain links TRBV6-1 with TRBJ1-1; possible D gene TRBD1, 5 bases. The CDR3 contains 15 residues. Germline V gives CDR1 MNHNS, CDR2 SASEGT. V was trimmed by 0 bases and J by 4 bases, leaving 12 bases between them. CDR3 sequence: CASSEAGLGPTEAFF. The CDR3 DNA is TGTGCCAGCAGTGAAGCGGGTCTGGGGCCCACTGAAGCTTTCTTT.

The sample holds a few counts of this clone. V and J are TRBV29-1 and TRBJ2-1; D unclear. The CDR3 runs 10 residues. The V gene's germline CDR1 is SQVTM and CDR2 ANQGSEA. The V gene lost 4 bases and the J gene lost 9 bases, with 7 bases spanning the gap. CDR3 in amino acids: CSVGKSEQFF. The DNA for the CDR3 is TGCAGCGTTGGAAAGAGTGAGCAGTTCTTC.

The chain links TRBV18 to TRBJ2-7; a possible D gene is TRBD1 (5 bases). Germline CDR1 is KGHSH and CDR2 is LQKENI. This CDR3 has 14 residues. Trimming removed 4 bases from V and 5 bases from J, with 15 bases in between. CDR3 protein: CASSRNIGVNEQYF. The CDR3 coding sequence is TGTGCCAGCTCACGAAATATAGGGGTGAACGAGCAGTACTTC.

This clone occurred once. The gene calls are TRBV19 and TRBJ1-2, with 10 bases aligning to TRBD1. V was clipped by 1 base and J by 12 bases; unmatched bases: 5. The CDR3 extends over 13 amino acids. Germline V gene lookup returns CDR1 LNHDA and CDR2 SQIVND (reference sequence). As DNA, the CDR3 is TGTGCCAGTAGTATAGGACAGGGGGCGGCCCACACCTTC. Residues: CASSIGQGAAHTF.

The CDR3 DNA follows: TGTGCCAGTAACACAGGGGGCCAAAATCAGCCCCAGCATTTT. It specifies CASNTGGQNQPQHF. The chain is built from TRBV5-8 and TRBJ1-5, with 9 bases aligning to TRBD1. CDR1 SGHTS and CDR2 YDEGEE come from the germline V gene. Trimming removed 8 bases from V and 4 bases from J; junction bases left unmatched: 7. The CDR3 sequence is 14 residues long.